This TCR beta chain was obtained from a study of blood T cell repertoires in COVID-19. TCRdb keeps only in-frame clones here, not all; method: immunoSEQ multiplex PCR. The data show about 210,000 clones, with about 83% seen just once and less than 8% held by the top ten. This CDR3 is 13 amino acids long. Germline CDR1 and CDR2: SGHKS and YYEKEE (reference sequence). Trimming removed 5 bases from V and 1 base from J, with 9 bases in between. The sample was peripheral blood. The chain links TRBV5-5 to TRBJ1-1; no firm D call. The TCR originated in a woman between 50 and 59 years old with active or convalescent COVID-19. The CDR3: CASSNSGNTEAFF. CDR3 nucleotide sequence: TGTGCCAGCAGTAACTCGGGGAACACTGAAGCTTTCTTT.